This T cell receptor (beta chain) was recorded in a study of T cell clonality in common variable immunodeficiency. Sequencing was performed with immunoSEQ multiplex PCR; in TCRdb, only in-frame clones are kept and a portion is missing. This sample carries roughly 38,000 clones, none of them present only once. General observations from the study: Fewer TCRbeta clones were shared among CVID subjects than controls. Links between repertoire features and CVID complications were heterogeneity-limited. In common variable immunodeficiency, TCR beta chains reportedly carried fewer deletions and N-nucleotide insertions.

CDR1 is SGHVS and CDR2 is FQNEAQ in the germline V gene. The CDR3 has 18 residues. About this clone itself: Its matching antigen is unknown. With the read ending 3 residues before the CDR3 end, the germline J gene is used to fill in that end.

The TCR sequence derives from a person aged 18 to 70 in good health. The rearrangement uses TRBV7-8 and TRBJ2-4, with 7 bases aligning to TRBD1. The sequencing sample was made of peripheral blood mononuclear cells. Here the CDR3 reads CASYLGGPFGEGGYGQYF. Incomplete CDR3 DNA: TGTGCCAGCTATTTAGGGGGCCCCTTTGGGGAAGGGGGCTATGGT.